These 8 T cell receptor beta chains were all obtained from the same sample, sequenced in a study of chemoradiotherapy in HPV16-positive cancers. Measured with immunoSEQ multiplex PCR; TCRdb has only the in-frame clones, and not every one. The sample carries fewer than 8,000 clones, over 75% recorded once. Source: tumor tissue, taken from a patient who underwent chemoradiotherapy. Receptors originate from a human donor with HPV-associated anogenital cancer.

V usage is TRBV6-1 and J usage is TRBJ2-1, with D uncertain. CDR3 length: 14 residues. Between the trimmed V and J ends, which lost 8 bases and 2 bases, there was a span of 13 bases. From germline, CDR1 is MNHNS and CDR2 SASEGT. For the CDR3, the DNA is TGTGCCAGCCTCCCGGGCTCCACCTACAATGAGCAGTTCTTC. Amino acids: CASLPGSTYNEQFF.

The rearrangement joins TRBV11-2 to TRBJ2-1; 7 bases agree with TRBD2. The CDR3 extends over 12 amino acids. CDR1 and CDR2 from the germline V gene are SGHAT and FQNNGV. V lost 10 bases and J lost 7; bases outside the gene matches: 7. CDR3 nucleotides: TGTGCCATCACAAAGCGGGAAAATGAGCAGTTCTTC. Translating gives CAITKRENEQFF. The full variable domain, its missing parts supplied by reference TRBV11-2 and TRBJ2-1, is EAGVAQSPRYKIIEKRQSVAFWCNPISGHATLYWYQQILGQGPKLLIQFQNNGVVDDSQLPKDRFSAERLKGVDSTLKIQPAKLEDSAVYLCAITKRENEQFFGPGTRLTVL.

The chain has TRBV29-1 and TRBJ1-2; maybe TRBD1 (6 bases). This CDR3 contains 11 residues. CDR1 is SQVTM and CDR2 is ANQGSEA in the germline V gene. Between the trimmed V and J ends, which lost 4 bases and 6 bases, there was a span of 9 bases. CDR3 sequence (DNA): TGCAGCGTTGCCCAGGGGCATGGCTACACCTTC. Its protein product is CSVAQGHGYTF.

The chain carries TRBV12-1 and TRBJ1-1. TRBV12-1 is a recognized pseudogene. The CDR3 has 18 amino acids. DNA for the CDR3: TGTGCCAGCAGCTTTGTAAGGGAACCCATCTTCATGAACACTGAAGCTTTCTTT. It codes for CASSFVREPIFMNTEAFF.

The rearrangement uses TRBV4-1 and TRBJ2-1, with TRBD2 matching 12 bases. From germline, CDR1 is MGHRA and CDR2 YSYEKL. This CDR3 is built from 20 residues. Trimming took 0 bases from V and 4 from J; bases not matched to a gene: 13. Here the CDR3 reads CASSQESRTSGMAGYNEQFF. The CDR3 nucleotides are TGCGCCAGCAGCCAAGAGTCCCGGACTAGCGGGATGGCTGGATACAATGAGCAGTTCTTC.

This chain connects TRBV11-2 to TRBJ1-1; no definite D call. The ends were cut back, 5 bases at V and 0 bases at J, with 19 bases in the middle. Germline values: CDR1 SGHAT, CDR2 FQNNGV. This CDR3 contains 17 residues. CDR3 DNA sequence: TGTGCCAGCAGCCTACGATCGCCCGGGCGGATGAACACTGAAGCTTTCTTT. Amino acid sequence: CASSLRSPGRMNTEAFF.

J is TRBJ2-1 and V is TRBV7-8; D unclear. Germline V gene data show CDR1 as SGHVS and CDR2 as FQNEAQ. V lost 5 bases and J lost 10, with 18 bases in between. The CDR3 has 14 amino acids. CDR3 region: CASSLSVSGWEQFF. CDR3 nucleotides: TGTGCCAGCAGCCTATCAGTGTCCGGTTGGGAGCAGTTCTTC.

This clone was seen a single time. The CDR3 DNA sequence: TGTGCCAGCAGCATCGGGCTGCCGGAGGTCGAGCAGTACTTC. This gives the protein CASSIGLPEVEQYF. The chain is built from TRBV5-4 and TRBJ2-7, with a weak D call TRBD2 (5 bases). The CDR3 totals 14 residues. V shed 4 bases and J shed 6 bases, with 17 bases lying between them. Germline CDR1 is SGHNT and CDR2 is YYREEE (reference sequence).